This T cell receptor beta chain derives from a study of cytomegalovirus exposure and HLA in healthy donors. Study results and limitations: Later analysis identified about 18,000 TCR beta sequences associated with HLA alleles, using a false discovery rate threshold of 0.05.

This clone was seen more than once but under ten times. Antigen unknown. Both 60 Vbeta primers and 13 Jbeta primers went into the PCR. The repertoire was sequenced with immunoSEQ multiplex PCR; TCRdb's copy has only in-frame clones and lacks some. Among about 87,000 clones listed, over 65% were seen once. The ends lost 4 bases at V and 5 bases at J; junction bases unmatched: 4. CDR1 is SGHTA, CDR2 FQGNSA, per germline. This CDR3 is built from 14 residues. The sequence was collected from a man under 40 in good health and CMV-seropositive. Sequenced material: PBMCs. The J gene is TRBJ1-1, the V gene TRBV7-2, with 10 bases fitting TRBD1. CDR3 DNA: TGTGCCAGCAGCTCAGACAGGGGGCAAACTGAAGCTTTCTTT. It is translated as CASSSDRGQTEAFF.